Below, 27 T cell receptor beta chains from the same sample are listed, as sequenced in a study of shared clonotypes between healthy human individuals. Some clones are missing from TCRdb's copy, which holds only in-frame ones; the method was immunoSEQ multiplex PCR. The data show millions of clones, approximately 95% seen once. The specimen sequenced was naive CD4+ T cells from PBMCs. Sample subset: CD45RA+ positively selected. The receptor set was obtained from a man aged 18 to 29 in good health. Some clones in this sample may be carry-over from other donors' samples.

This chain connects TRBV25-1 to TRBJ1-6; D is unclear. Trimming removed 6 bases from V and 8 bases from J, with 14 bases in between. Germline CDR1 and CDR2: MGHDK and SYGVNS. There are 14 residues in the CDR3. CDR3 protein: CASRGRQTDSPLHF. CDR3 DNA sequence: TGTGCCAGCAGGGGCCGGCAGACCGATTCACCCCTCCACTTT.

The CDR3 loop is CASSKTVNTEAFF. In DNA, the CDR3 is TGTGCCAGCAGCAAGACAGTGAACACTGAAGCTTTCTTT. V gene TRBV11-2 combines with J gene TRBJ1-1; TRBD1 is a possible D gene (5 bases). Trimming took 5 bases from V and 0 from J, leaving 7 bases between them. CDR3 length: 13 residues. Germline CDR1 is SGHAT and CDR2 is FQNNGV. The whole variable domain, filled in from reference TRBV11-2 and TRBJ1-1, reads EAGVAQSPRYKIIEKRQSVAFWCNPISGHATLYWYQQILGQGPKLLIQFQNNGVVDDSQLPKDRFSAERLKGVDSTLKIQPAKLEDSAVYLCASSKTVNTEAFFGQGTRLTVV.

The chain joins TRBV5-1 to TRBJ2-1, with D tentatively TRBD2 (5 bases). V lost 3 bases and J lost 0, with 19 bases in between. This CDR3 has 18 amino acids. CDR1 SGHRS and CDR2 YFSETQ come from the germline V gene. CDR3 DNA sequence: TGCGCCAGCAGCTCCCGGCCGCCGGGATTCTCCTCCTACAATGAGCAGTTCTTC. It encodes CASSSRPPGFSSYNEQFF.

This chain connects TRBV12-5 to TRBJ1-2; D gene unclear. Germline CDR1 reads LGHNT; CDR2 reads FRNRAP. V was clipped by 5 bases and J by 0 bases, with 7 bases between them. The CDR3 runs 13 residues. As DNA, the CDR3 is TGTGCTAGTGGTGAAACAGCTAACTATGGCTACACCTTC. This codes for CASGETANYGYTF.

The chain couples TRBV15 to TRBJ2-5; TRBD2 matches at 12 bases. This CDR3 has 16 amino acids. Germline CDR1 is LNHNV and CDR2 is YYDKDF (reference sequence). V lost 0 bases to trimming and J lost 9 bases; unmatched junction nucleotides: 8. The DNA for the CDR3 is TGTGCCACCAGCAGAGATCGGGGGCTAGCGGGAGGGGCCCAGTACTTC. It encodes CATSRDRGLAGGAQYF.

The rearrangement links TRBV28 to TRBJ2-2; weak D call: TRBD1 (6 bases). Per the germline V gene, CDR1 is MDHEN and CDR2 is SYDVKM. Trimming shortened V by 6 bases and J by 0 bases, and 14 bases separated the two germline ends. The CDR3 has 16 amino acids. The CDR3 loop is CASSGRTVANTGELFF. The CDR3 DNA sequence: TGTGCCAGCAGCGGAAGGACAGTCGCGAACACCGGGGAGCTGTTTTTT.

This chain uses TRBV4-1 with TRBJ1-4, with D hard to call. The V end lost 2 bases, the J end lost 7 bases, and 17 bases lay between the germline ends. CDR1 and CDR2 (germline): MGHRA, YSYEKL. The CDR3 loop spans 16 amino acids. CDR3 DNA: TGCGCCAGCAGCCAAATGGGTGGCCGAATGATTGAAAAACTGTTTTTT. Its translation is CASSQMGGRMIEKLFF.

This chain uses TRBV7-6 with TRBJ2-5; 7 bases fit TRBD1. Trimming cost V 1 base and J 2 bases; bases outside gene matches: 7. The CDR3 covers 16 residues. Per the germline V gene, CDR1 is SGHVS and CDR2 is FNYEAQ. CDR3 sequence: CASSLGTRTGQETQYF. Written as DNA, the CDR3 is TGTGCCAGCAGCTTAGGGACCCGGACAGGTCAAGAGACCCAGTACTTC.

The rearrangement uses TRBV7-2 and TRBJ2-3; no definite D call. The CDR3 totals 15 residues. V lost 3 bases and J 0 bases, leaving 10 bases between the germline ends. Germline loops: CDR1 SGHTA, CDR2 FQGNSA. The CDR3: CASSLTGKSTDTQYF. CDR3 bases: TGTGCCAGCAGCTTGACGGGTAAAAGCACAGATACGCAGTATTTT.

This chain uses TRBV29-1 with TRBJ1-2; unclear D gene. This CDR3 contains 8 residues. Trimming removed 8 bases at V and 8 bases at J, with 6 bases between. Per germline, CDR1 SQVTM and CDR2 ANQGSEA. The CDR3 region has the DNA TGCAGCCCGGGGGGCTACACCTTC. Its protein is CSPGGYTF.

This chain connects TRBV4-1 to TRBJ2-7; the match to TRBD1 covers 8 bases. V shed 5 bases, J shed 3 bases, and the junction held 6 bases outside the gene matches. This CDR3 has 14 amino acids. Germline CDR1 is MGHRA and CDR2 is YSYEKL. In nucleotides, the CDR3 is TGCGCCAGCAGCTCCGGGACAGGCTTCTACGAGCAGTACTTC. Its translation: CASSSGTGFYEQYF.

This clone was detected only once. The chain links TRBV5-1 to TRBJ2-5; 9 bases are shared with TRBD2. The CDR3 spans 19 residues. The V and J ends lost 4 bases and 5 bases, in that order; junction bases with no gene match: 21. Germline CDR1 is SGHRS and CDR2 is YFSETQ. This CDR3 reads CASSPGMTAGGIYSETQYF. CDR3 DNA sequence: TGCGCCAGCAGCCCCGGTATGACAGCGGGAGGTATTTATTCGGAGACCCAGTACTTC. Together with reference TRBV5-1 and TRBJ2-5, the CDR3 gives the full variable domain: KAGVTQTPRYLIKTRGQQVTLSCSPISGHRSVSWYQQTPGQGLQFLFEYFSETQRNKGNFPGRFSGRQFSNSRSEMNVSTLELGDSALYLCASSPGMTAGGIYSETQYFGPGTRLLVL.

This clone was recorded once. The gene calls are TRBV18 and TRBJ2-7; no firm D call. CDR3 size: 12 residues. In germline, CDR1 is KGHSH, CDR2 LQKENI. The V end was cut by 0 bases, the J end by 3 bases, with 3 bases between. The chain's CDR3 is CASSPPFYEQYF. CDR3 DNA sequence: TGTGCCAGCTCACCACCCTTCTACGAGCAGTACTTC.

This chain connects TRBV2 to TRBJ2-1; 8 nucleotides line up with TRBD2. V lost 5 bases and J lost 1; bases outside the gene matches: 7. The CDR3 is made up of 16 amino acids. Germline V gene lookup returns CDR1 SNHLY and CDR2 FYNNEI. CDR3 in amino acids: CASSSPSGGSYNEQFF. Here the CDR3 DNA reads TGTGCCAGCAGTTCGCCGAGCGGGGGTTCCTACAATGAGCAGTTCTTC.

The chain combines TRBV19 with TRBJ1-2; the match to TRBD1 covers 9 bases. The CDR3 sequence is 14 residues long. The germline V gene has CDR1 LNHDA and CDR2 SQIVND (reference sequence). Trimming cost V 6 bases and J 7 bases; bases outside gene matches: 9. In nucleotides, the CDR3 is TGTGCCAGTAGCCGGACAGGGGCTCGCTCTGGCTACACCTTC. Its protein is CASSRTGARSGYTF.

The chain joins TRBV7-9 to TRBJ1-1, with D perhaps TRBD1 (5 bases). The germline CDR1 and CDR2 sequences are SEHNR and FQNEAQ (reference sequence). The V and J ends lost 3 bases and 0 bases respectively, with 14 bases between them. The CDR3 sequence is 16 residues long. The CDR3 DNA is TGTGCCAGCAGCTTCCTAAAGGGAGGGGTGAACACTGAAGCTTTCTTT. It is translated as CASSFLKGGVNTEAFF.

The chain uses TRBV6-5 and TRBJ1-1; D is undetermined. CDR1 MNHEY and CDR2 SVGAGI come from the germline V gene. The CDR3 runs to 14 residues. V was trimmed by 1 base and J by 2 bases, leaving 8 bases between them. The CDR3 DNA follows: TGTGCCAGCAGTTACTGGGGAAGAAACACTGAAGCTTTCTTT. Its translation: CASSYWGRNTEAFF.

V is TRBV5-6 and J is TRBJ2-1; TRBD1 is a possible D gene (6 bases). V lost 4 bases and J 0 bases, leaving 11 bases between the germline ends. Per the germline V gene, CDR1 is SGHDT and CDR2 is YYEEEE. CDR3 length: 15 amino acids. CDR3 bases: TGTGCCAGCAGCGTTAACAGGGTCTCCTACAATGAGCAGTTCTTC. Protein product: CASSVNRVSYNEQFF. The full variable domain, in which reference TRBV5-6 and TRBJ2-1 provide the parts outside the CDR3, is DAGVTQSPTHLIKTRGQQVTLRCSPKSGHDTVSWYQQALGQGPQFIFQYYEEEERQRGNFPDRFSGHQFPNYSSELNVNALLLGDSALYLCASSVNRVSYNEQFFGPGTRLTVL.

V usage is TRBV9 and J usage is TRBJ1-4, with D tentatively TRBD1 (6 bases). This CDR3 contains 14 residues. Deletions cut 3 bases from V and 5 bases from J, with 11 bases between. Germline V gives CDR1 SGDLS, CDR2 YYNGEE. The CDR3 region is CASSEGHLNEKLFF. In DNA, the CDR3 is TGTGCCAGCAGCGAGGGACACCTAAATGAAAAACTGTTTTTT.

The table lists this clone with a few counts. This sequence joins TRBV25-1 and TRBJ1-1; 7 bases fit TRBD1. CDR1 is MGHDK and CDR2 is SYGVNS in the germline V gene. This CDR3 region has 13 residues. The V segment lost 7 bases and the J segment 8 bases; nucleotides outside the gene matches: 10. Here the CDR3 DNA reads TGTGCCAGCACCCCACGGGGGACAGCAGAAGCTTTCTTT. It codes for CASTPRGTAEAFF.

The J gene is TRBJ1-2, the V gene TRBV19, with a possible D match to TRBD1 (6 bases). The CDR3 sequence is 15 residues long. Per the germline V gene, CDR1 is LNHDA and CDR2 is SQIVND (reference sequence). Trimming removed 5 bases at V and 4 bases at J, with 17 bases between. This CDR3 reads CASSPLTGSAYGYTF. The CDR3 DNA reads TGTGCCAGTAGTCCGCTTACAGGGTCGGCCTATGGCTACACCTTC.

The chain carries TRBV5-5 and TRBJ2-7, with 12 bases aligning to TRBD2. V lost 6 bases and J lost 3; bases outside the gene matches: 4. Germline CDR1 reads SGHKS; CDR2 reads YYEKEE (reference sequence). The CDR3 runs 14 residues. The CDR3 DNA follows: TGTGCCAGCACCCCGACTAGCGGGAGCTACGAGCAGTACTTC. It yields the protein CASTPTSGSYEQYF.

Turning to this clone: Different DNA sequences within this sample yield the same CDR3. This chain links TRBV2 with TRBJ2-7; the D gene could be TRBD1 or TRBD2 (6 bases each). This CDR3 has 11 amino acids. The germline gives CDR1 SNHLY, CDR2 FYNNEI. Between the trimmed V and J ends, which lost 6 bases and 6 bases, there was a span of 9 bases. The CDR3 spells CASSEGGEQYF. Written as DNA, the CDR3 is TGTGCCAGCAGCGAGGGGGGCGAGCAGTACTTC. Full variable domain (outside the CDR3, taken from reference TRBV2 and TRBJ2-7): EPEVTQTPSHQVTQMGQEVILRCVPISNHLYFYWYRQILGQKVEFLVSFYNNEISEKSEIFDDQFSVERPDGSNFTLKIRSTKLEDSAMYFCASSEGGEQYFGPGTRLTVT.

The chain recombines TRBV29-1 with TRBJ2-2, with D perhaps TRBD1 (5 bases). Germline lookup yields CDR1 SQVTM and CDR2 ANQGSEA. V lost 3 bases and J 0 bases, leaving 8 bases between the germline ends. The CDR3 sequence is 14 residues long. The CDR3 coding sequence is TGCAGCGTTGAGGACAAATCGAACACCGGGGAGCTGTTTTTT. It yields the protein CSVEDKSNTGELFF.

This rearrangement joins TRBV7-9 to TRBJ1-1; D call uncertain. This CDR3 spans 14 amino acids. V lost 5 bases and J 4 bases, leaving 14 bases between the germline ends. The germline V gene encodes CDR1 SEHNR and CDR2 FQNEAQ (reference sequence). The CDR3 DNA reads TGTGCCAGCAGCCCAGAGTTTGCGAGCACTGAAGCTTTCTTT. This encodes CASSPEFASTEAFF.

This rearrangement joins TRBV12-5 to TRBJ2-7; D remains ambiguous. The V and J ends lost 6 bases and 7 bases respectively, with 13 bases between them. Germline-derived CDR1 and CDR2 are LGHNT and FRNRAP. The CDR3 loop spans 12 amino acids. The CDR3 reads CASGPEFREQYF. CDR3 coding DNA: TGTGCTAGTGGCCCCGAGTTTAGGGAGCAGTACTTC.

CDR3 sequence reads: CASSPRVGMAYEQYF. CDR3 in DNA: TGTGCCAGCAGCCCCCGGGTAGGGATGGCCTACGAGCAGTACTTC. The chain carries TRBV9 and TRBJ2-7; D ambiguous. This CDR3 has 15 residues. V lost 4 bases and J 2 bases, leaving 16 bases between the germline ends. CDR1 is SGDLS and CDR2 is YYNGEE in the germline V gene.